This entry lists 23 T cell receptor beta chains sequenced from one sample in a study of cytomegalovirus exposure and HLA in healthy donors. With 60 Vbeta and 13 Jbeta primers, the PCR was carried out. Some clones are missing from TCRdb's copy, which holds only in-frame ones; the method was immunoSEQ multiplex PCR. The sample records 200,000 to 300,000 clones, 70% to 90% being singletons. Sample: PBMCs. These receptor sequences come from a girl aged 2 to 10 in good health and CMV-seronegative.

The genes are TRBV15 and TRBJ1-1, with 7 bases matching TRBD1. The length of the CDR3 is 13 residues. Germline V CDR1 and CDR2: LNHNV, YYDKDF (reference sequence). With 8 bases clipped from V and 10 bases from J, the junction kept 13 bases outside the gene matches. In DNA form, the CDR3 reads TGTGCCACCCAAAACAGGGGTTTGTCGGGAGCTTTCTTT. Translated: CATQNRGLSGAFF. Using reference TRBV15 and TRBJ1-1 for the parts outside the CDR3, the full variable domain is DAMVIQNPRYQVTQFGKPVTLSCSQTLNHNVMYWYQQKSSQAPKLLFHYYDKDFNNEADTPDNFQSRRPNTSFCFLDIRSPGLGDTAMYLCATQNRGLSGAFFGQGTRLTVV.

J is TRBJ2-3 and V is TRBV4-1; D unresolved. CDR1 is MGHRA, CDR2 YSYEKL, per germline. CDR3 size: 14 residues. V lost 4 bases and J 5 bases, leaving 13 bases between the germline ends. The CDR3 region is CASSPPDWRDTQYF. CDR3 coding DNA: TGCGCCAGCAGCCCACCCGACTGGAGAGATACGCAGTATTTT.

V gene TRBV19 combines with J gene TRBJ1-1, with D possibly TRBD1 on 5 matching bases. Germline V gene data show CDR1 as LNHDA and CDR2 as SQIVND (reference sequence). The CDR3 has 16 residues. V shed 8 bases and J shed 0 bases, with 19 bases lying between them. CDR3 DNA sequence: TGTGCCAGTCGAGACAGACGACAAAAAATGAACACTGAAGCTTTCTTT. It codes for CASRDRRQKMNTEAFF. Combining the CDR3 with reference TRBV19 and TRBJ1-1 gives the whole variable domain DGGITQSPKYLFRKEGQNVTLSCEQNLNHDAMYWYRQDPGQGLRLIYYSQIVNDFQKGDIAEGYSVSREKKESFPLTVTSAQKNPTAFYLCASRDRRQKMNTEAFFGQGTRLTVV.

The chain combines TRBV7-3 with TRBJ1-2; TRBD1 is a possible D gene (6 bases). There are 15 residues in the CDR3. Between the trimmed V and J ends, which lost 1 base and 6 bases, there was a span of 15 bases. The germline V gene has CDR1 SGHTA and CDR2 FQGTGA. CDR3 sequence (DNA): TGTGCCAGCAGCTTAAGGGGGGGCAGGGGCGATGGCTACACCTTC. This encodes CASSLRGGRGDGYTF.

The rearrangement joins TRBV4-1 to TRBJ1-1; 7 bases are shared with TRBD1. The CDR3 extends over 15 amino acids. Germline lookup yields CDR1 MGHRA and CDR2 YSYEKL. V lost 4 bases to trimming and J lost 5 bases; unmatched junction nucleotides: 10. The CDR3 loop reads CASSPFDREMTEAFF. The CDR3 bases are TGCGCCAGCAGCCCCTTTGACAGGGAGATGACTGAAGCTTTCTTT.

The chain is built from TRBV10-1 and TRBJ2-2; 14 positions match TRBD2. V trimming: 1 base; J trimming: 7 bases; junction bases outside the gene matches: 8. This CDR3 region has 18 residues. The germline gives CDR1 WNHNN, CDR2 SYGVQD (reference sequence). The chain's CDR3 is CASSEFRSTSGRDGELFF. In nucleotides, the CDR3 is TGCGCCAGCAGTGAGTTTCGATCGACTAGCGGGAGGGACGGGGAGCTGTTTTTT.

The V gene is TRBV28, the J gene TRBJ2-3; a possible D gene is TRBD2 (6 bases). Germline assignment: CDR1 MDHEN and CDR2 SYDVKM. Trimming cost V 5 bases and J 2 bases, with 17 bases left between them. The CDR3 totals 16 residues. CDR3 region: CASSVFGGVTTDTQYF. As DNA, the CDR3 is TGTGCCAGCAGTGTCTTCGGCGGGGTAACCACAGATACGCAGTATTTT.

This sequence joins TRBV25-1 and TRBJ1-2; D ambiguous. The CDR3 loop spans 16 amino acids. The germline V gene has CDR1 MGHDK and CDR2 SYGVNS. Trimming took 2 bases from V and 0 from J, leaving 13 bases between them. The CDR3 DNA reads TGTGCCAGCAGTGAACAAACAGTGGAAGCTAACTATGGCTACACCTTC. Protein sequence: CASSEQTVEANYGYTF.

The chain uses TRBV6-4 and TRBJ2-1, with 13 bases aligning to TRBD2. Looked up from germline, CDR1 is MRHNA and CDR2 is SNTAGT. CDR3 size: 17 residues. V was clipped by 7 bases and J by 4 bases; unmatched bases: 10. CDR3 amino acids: CASTYIGTSGAYNEQFF. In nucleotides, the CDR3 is TGTGCCAGCACTTATATTGGGACTAGCGGGGCGTACAATGAGCAGTTCTTC.

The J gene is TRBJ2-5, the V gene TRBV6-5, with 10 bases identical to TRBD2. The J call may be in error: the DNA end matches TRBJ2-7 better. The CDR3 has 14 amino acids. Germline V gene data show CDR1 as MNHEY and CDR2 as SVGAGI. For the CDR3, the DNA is TGTGCCAGCAGTCTGACTAGCGGGTGGTACGAGCAGTACTTC. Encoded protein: CASSLTSGWYEQYF.

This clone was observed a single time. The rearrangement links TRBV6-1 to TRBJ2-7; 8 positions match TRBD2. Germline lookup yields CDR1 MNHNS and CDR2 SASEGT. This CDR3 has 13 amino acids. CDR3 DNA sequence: TGTACCTCCCGGGGGGGAGGAGGGGACGAGCAGTACTTC. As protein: CTSRGGGGDEQYF.

The CDR3 bases are TGTGCCAGCTCTCTCTCAGGGGTCCCGAGTAATGAAAAACTGTTTTTT. Translated, it gives CASSLSGVPSNEKLFF. The chain uses TRBV4-2 and TRBJ1-4; the D gene is possibly TRBD1 (6 bases). V was clipped by 8 bases and J by 4 bases, with 20 bases between them. CDR1 and CDR2 (germline): LGHNA, YNFKEQ. The CDR3 loop spans 16 amino acids.

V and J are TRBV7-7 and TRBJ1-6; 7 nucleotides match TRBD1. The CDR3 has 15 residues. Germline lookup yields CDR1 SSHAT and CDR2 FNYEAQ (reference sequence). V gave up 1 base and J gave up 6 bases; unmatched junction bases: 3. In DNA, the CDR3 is TGTGCCAGCAGCTTAGGGGGACAGAGTAATTCACCCCTCCACTTT. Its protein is CASSLGGQSNSPLHF. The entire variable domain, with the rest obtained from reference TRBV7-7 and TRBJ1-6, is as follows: GAGVSQSPRYKVTKRGQDVTLRCDPISSHATLYWYQQALGQGPEFLTYFNYEAQPDKSGLPSDRFSAERPEGSISTLTIQRTEQRDSAMYRCASSLGGQSNSPLHFGNGTRLTVT.

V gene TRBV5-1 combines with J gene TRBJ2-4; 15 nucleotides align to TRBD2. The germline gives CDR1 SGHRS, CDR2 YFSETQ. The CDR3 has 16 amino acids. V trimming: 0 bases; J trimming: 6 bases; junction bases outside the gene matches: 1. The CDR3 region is CASSLGTSGGANIQYF. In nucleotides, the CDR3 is TGCGCCAGCAGCTTGGGGACTAGCGGGGGGGCAAACATTCAGTACTTC.

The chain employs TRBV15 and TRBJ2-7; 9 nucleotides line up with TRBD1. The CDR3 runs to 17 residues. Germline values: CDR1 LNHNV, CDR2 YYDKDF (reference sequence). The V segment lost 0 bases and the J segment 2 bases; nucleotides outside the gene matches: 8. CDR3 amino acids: CATSRDPGTGRTYEQYF. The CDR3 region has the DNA TGTGCCACCAGCAGAGATCCCGGGACAGGGCGGACCTACGAGCAGTACTTC.

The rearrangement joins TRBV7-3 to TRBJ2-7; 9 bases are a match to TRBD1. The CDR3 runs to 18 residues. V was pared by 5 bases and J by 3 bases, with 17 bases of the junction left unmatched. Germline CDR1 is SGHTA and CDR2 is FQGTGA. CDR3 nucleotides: TGTGCCAGCAGCCCCTACGGAGGACAGGGGCCAAGAAACTACGAGCAGTACTTC. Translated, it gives CASSPYGGQGPRNYEQYF.

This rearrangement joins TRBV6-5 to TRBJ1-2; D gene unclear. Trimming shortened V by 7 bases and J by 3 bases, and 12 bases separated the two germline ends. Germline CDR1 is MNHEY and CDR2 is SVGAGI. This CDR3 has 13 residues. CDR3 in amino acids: CASTGVTDYGYTF. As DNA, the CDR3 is TGTGCCAGCACGGGAGTAACGGACTATGGCTACACCTTC.

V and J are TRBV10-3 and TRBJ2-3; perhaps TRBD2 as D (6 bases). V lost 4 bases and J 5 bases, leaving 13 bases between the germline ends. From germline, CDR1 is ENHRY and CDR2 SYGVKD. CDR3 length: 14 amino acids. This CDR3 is CAISGRDGGDTQYF. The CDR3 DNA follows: TGTGCCATCAGTGGGCGGGATGGGGGAGATACGCAGTATTTT.

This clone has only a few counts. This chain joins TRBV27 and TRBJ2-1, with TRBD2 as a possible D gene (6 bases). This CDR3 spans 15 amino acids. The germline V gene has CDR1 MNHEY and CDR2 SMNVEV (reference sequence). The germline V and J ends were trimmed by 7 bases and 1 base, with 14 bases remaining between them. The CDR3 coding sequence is TGTGCCAGCACCTACCGGGACTCTTCCTACAATGAGCAGTTCTTC. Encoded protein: CASTYRDSSYNEQFF.

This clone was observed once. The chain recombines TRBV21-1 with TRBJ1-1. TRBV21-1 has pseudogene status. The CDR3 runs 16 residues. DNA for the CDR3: TGTGCCAGCAGCAAAGCGAGGGAAGGGTGGGACACTGAAGCTTTCTTT. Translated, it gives CASSKAREGWDTEAFF.

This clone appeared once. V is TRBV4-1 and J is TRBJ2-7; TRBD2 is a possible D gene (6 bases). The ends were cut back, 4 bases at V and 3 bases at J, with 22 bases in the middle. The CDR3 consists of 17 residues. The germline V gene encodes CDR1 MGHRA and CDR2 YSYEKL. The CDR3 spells CASSLLVAGTFDYEQYF. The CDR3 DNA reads TGCGCCAGCAGCCTTCTAGTGGCCGGGACTTTTGACTACGAGCAGTACTTC.

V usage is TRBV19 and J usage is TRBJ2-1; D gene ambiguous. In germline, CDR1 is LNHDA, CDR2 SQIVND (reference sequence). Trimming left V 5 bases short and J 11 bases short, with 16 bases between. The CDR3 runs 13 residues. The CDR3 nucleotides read TGTGCCAGTAGTCCCGTCTCCGGGTCTCAGCAGTTCTTC. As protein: CASSPVSGSQQFF. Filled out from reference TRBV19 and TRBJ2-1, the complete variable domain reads DGGITQSPKYLFRKEGQNVTLSCEQNLNHDAMYWYRQDPGQGLRLIYYSQIVNDFQKGDIAEGYSVSREKKESFPLTVTSAQKNPTAFYLCASSPVSGSQQFFGPGTRLTVL.

The CDR3 DNA sequence: TGTGCCAGTAGTAATCAGCGGGGGGGCTTTCTGGCTACGCAGTATTTT. Its translation is CASSNQRGGFLATQYF. The chain has TRBV19 and TRBJ2-3; 10 bases agree with TRBD2. V shed 4 bases, J shed 8 bases, and the junction held 12 bases outside the gene matches. Looked up from germline, CDR1 is LNHDA and CDR2 is SQIVND (reference sequence). The CDR3 contains 16 residues. The full variable domain, with the rest looked up from reference TRBV19 and TRBJ2-3, is DGGITQSPKYLFRKEGQNVTLSCEQNLNHDAMYWYRQDPGQGLRLIYYSQIVNDFQKGDIAEGYSVSREKKESFPLTVTSAQKNPTAFYLCASSNQRGGFLATQYFGPGTRLTVL.